Reported below is one T cell receptor (beta chain). What antigen it recognizes has not been identified. Base-call qualities are not available, and no considerably larger clone is one nucleotide away. The entry originates in a study of shared clonotypes between healthy human individuals (dated by TCRdb to the early 2020s). As for the study more broadly: The cohort comprised two women and three men aged 18 to 49 years. The study deeply sequenced blood TCR repertoires of roughly five healthy adults to estimate repertoire size and the extent of clonotype sharing between individuals. Libraries were prepared and TCR repertoires were sequenced by different laboratories using diverse techniques, in order to increase sequencing depth and limit assay-specific biases. Per donor, leukapheresis produced somewhere between about 0.9 and 9.5 billion PBMCs. General findings and caveats noted by the study authors: The genetic and exposure-history diversity represented was limited by the small number of donors. Sampling was restricted to blood, and TCR repertoires in tissue are likely to differ from TCR repertoires in blood. Based on pairwise subsampling, the degree of clonotype sharing among donors was expected to be affected by sequencing depth.

Using the deep immunoSEQ assay, TCR CDR3 regions were amplified from genomic DNA by multiplex PCR. For each cell subset, the extracted genomic DNA was distributed evenly across all wells of several immunoSEQ 96-well plates, and each plate served as one replicate. For unsorted PBMC, roughly 330 ng genomic DNA, equal to approximately 30,000 T cell genomes, was loaded into each replicate PCR. Ten immunoSEQ deep assay plates were used to sequence the unsorted PBMC genomic DNA. Purified libraries were quantified with a Qubit 3.0 fluorometer, sized on a Bioanalyzer 2100, and re-quantified with the KAPA Library Quantification kit. Every immunoSEQ 96-well plate was sequenced on a dedicated single-read 150-cycle Illumina NextSeq 550 flow cell. As for how the authors treated the data: The immunoSEQ output contained only junctional sequences without quality scores, so filtering could not match that applied to full-length reads. To assign V/J genes and CDR3, sequences were annotated using PyIR, a Python wrapper for IgBLAST v1.9, with IMGT germline references. Reads with weak V/J assignments (E-value above 1e-6), missing CDR3, stop codons, out-of-frame junctions, or ambiguous translated residues were removed. V3J clonotypes were defined by identical inferred V gene, J gene, and CDR3 amino acid sequence. The percentage overlap between two repertoires was calculated by dividing the number of shared unique clonotypes by the size of the smaller repertoire. Repertoire richness was assessed with RTK rarefaction, the Chao1 estimator, and Recon v2.1 estimates of unobserved clonotypes. As stored in TCRdb, this immuneACCESS dataset retains in-frame rearrangements with V and J assigned. A fraction of the clones does not appear; measured against another copy, unresolved V genes explain less than half of the discrepancy, and the remainder lacks a known reason. V and J calls and clone size are copied from that table; D and trimming were computed from the DNA. Present in this sample are some 500,000 clones, less than 80% of which were seen just once. Clones ranked in the top ten supply approximately 12% of the sample.

CDR1 and CDR2 are read off the germline V gene (reference sequence) as GTSNPN and SVGIG. The V end loses 8 bases and the J end loses 4 bases, and a stretch of 15 bases separates them. The CDR3 runs 12 residues from the cysteine to the phenylalanine. CDR3 DNA is the only sequence kept; it has 36 bases, read in frame from the first base. Healthy HIV-negative adults with no recently reported acute infections or vaccinations were included as donors. All donors were Caucasian adults living in Nashville, Tennessee, USA. In the unsorted samples, around 81 million PBMCs were counted, and genomic DNA was extracted using the QIAamp DNA Blood Mini kit. Blood was obtained by leukapheresis, after which PBMCs were separated by Ficoll-Histopaque density gradient centrifugation and cryopreserved in liquid nitrogen vapor phase.

The sample consisted of PBMCs. The sequence was collected from a woman aged 40 to 50 in good health. Some clones in this sample may be carry-over from other donors' samples. The rearrangement joined TRBV30 to TRBJ2-7, with the D segment identity uncertain. The CDR3 protein sequence reads: CASSRWGYEQYF. The nucleotide sequence is TGTGCCAGCAGCCGGTGGGGTTACGAGCAGTACTTC.